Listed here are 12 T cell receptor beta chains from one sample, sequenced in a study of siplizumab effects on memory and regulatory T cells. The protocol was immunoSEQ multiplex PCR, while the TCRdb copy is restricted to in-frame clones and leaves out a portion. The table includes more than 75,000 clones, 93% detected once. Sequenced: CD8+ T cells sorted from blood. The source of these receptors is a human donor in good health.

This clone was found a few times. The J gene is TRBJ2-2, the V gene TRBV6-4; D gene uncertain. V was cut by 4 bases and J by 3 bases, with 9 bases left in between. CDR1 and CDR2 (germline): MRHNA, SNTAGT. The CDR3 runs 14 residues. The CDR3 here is CASSASFYTGELFF. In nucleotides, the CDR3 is TGTGCCAGCAGTGCCTCGTTCTACACCGGGGAGCTGTTTTTT.

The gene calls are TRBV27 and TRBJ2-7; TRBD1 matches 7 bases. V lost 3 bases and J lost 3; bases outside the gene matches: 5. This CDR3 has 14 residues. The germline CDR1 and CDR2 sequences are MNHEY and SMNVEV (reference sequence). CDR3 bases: TGTGCCAGCAGTTTGAGAGGGGGCTACTACGAGCAGTACTTC. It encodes CASSLRGGYYEQYF.

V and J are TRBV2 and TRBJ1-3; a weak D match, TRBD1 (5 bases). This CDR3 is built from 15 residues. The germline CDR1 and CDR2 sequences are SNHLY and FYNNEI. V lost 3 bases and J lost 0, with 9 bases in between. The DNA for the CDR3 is TGTGCCAGCAGTGATGGGGGTGGCTCTGGAAACACCATATATTTT. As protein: CASSDGGGSGNTIYF.

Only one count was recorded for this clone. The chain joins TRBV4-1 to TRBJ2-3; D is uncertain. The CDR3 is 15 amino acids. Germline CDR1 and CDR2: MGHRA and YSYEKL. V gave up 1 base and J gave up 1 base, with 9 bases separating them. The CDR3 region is CASSQVVGGTDTQYF. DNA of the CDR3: TGCGCCAGCAGCCAAGTGGTTGGGGGCACAGATACGCAGTATTTT.

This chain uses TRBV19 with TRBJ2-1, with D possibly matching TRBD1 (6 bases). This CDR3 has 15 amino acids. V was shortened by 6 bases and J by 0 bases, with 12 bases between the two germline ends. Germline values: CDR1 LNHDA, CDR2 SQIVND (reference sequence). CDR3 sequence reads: CASSPGGRSYNEQFF. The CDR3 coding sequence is TGTGCCAGTAGCCCTGGGGGCCGCTCCTACAATGAGCAGTTCTTC.

CDR3 DNA sequence: TGTGCCAGCAGCTTAATCTCGGGGGCTGGCACTGAAGCTTTCTTT. As protein: CASSLISGAGTEAFF. The rearrangement joins TRBV7-9 to TRBJ1-1; D is perhaps TRBD1 (6 bases). Germline CDR1 reads SEHNR; CDR2 reads FQNEAQ (reference sequence). This CDR3 has 15 amino acids. Trimming removed 2 bases from V and 4 bases from J, with 14 bases in between.

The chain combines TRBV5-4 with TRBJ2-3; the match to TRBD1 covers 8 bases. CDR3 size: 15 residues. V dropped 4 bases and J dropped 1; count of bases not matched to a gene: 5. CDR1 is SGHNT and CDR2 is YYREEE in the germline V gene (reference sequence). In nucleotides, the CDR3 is TGTGCCAGCAGCCTCCCGGGACAGGGCACAGATACGCAGTATTTT. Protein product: CASSLPGQGTDTQYF. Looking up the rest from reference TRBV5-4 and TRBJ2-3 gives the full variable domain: ETGVTQSPTHLIKTRGQQVTLRCSSQSGHNTVSWYQQALGQGPQFIFQYYREEENGRGNFPPRFSGLQFPNYSSELNVNALELDDSALYLCASSLPGQGTDTQYFGPGTRLTVL.

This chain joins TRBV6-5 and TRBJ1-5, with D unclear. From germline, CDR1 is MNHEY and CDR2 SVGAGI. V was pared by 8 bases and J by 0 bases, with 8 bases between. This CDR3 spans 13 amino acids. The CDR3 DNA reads TGTGCCAGCCGTTCCCATAGCAATCAGCCCCAGCATTTT. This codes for CASRSHSNQPQHF.

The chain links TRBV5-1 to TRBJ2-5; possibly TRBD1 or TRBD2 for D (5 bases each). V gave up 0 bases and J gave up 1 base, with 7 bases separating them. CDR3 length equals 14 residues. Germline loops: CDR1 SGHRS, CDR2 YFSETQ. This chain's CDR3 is CASSLDGAQETQYF. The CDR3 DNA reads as TGCGCCAGCAGCTTGGACGGGGCCCAAGAGACCCAGTACTTC.

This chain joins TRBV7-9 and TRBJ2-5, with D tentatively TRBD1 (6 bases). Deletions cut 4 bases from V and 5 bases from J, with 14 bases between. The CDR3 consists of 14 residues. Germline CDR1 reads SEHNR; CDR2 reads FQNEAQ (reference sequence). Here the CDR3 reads CASSSGQGMETQYF. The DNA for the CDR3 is TGTGCCAGCAGCTCAGGCCAGGGGATGGAGACCCAGTACTTC.

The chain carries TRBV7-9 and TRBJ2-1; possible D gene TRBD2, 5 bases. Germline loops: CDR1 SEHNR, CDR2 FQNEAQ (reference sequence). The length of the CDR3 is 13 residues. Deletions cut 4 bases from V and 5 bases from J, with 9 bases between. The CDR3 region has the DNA TGTGCCAGCAGCTGGACTGCCAACAATGAGCAGTTCTTC. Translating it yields CASSWTANNEQFF.

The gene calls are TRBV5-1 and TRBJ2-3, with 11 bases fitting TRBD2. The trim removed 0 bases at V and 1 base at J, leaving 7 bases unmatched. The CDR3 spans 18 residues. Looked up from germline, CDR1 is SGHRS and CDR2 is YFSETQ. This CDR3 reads CASSLVTSGITGTDTQYF. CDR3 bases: TGCGCCAGCAGCTTGGTGACTAGCGGGATAACCGGCACAGATACGCAGTATTTT.